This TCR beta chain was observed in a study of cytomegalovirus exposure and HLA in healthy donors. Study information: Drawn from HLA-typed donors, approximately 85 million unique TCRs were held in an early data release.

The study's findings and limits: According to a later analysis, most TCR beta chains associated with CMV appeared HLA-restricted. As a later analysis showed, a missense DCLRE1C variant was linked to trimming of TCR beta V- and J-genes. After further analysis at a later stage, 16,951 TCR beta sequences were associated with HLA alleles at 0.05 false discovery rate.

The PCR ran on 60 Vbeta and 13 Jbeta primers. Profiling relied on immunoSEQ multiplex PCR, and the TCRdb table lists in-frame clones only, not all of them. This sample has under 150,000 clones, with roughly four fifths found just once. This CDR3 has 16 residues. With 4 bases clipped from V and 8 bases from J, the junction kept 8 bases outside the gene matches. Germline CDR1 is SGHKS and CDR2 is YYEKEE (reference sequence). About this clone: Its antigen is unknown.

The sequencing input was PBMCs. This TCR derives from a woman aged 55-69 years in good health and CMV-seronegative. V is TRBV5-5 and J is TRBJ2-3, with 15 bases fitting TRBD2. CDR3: CASSPGLAGGPSTQYF. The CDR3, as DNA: TGTGCCAGCAGCCCAGGACTAGCGGGAGGGCCAAGTACGCAGTATTTT.